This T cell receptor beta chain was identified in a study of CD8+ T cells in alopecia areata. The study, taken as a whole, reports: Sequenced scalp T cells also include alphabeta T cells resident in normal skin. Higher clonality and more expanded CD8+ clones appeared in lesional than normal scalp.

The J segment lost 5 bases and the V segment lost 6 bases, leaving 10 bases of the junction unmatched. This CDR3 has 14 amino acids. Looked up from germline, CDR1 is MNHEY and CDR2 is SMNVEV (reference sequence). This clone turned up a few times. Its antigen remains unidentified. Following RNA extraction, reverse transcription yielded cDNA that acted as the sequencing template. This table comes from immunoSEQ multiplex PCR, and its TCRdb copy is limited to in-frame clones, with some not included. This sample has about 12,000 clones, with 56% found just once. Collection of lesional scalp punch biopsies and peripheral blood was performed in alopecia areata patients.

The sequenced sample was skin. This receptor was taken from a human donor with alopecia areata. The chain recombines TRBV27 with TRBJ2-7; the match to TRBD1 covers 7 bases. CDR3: CASRRDRDSHEQYF. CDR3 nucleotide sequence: TGTGCCAGCAGACGAGACCGGGACAGCCACGAGCAGTACTTC.